The 17 T cell receptor beta chains presented below share a single source sample, sequenced in a study of T cell responses to AZD1222 COVID-19 vaccine. Some clones are missing from TCRdb's copy, which holds only in-frame ones; the method was immunoSEQ multiplex PCR. The data hold 120,000 to 150,000 clones, with approximately 90% observed a single time. The specimen was peripheral blood, collected on day 0 of AZD1222 vaccination. The source is an adult in good health.

This sequence joins TRBV7-8 and TRBJ2-7; 11 nucleotides line up with TRBD1. Trimming cost V 5 bases and J 5 bases; bases outside gene matches: 5. The CDR3 consists of 14 residues. CDR1 SGHVS and CDR2 FQNEAQ come from the germline V gene. CDR3 region: CASSLRTGGNEQYF. The DNA for the CDR3 is TGTGCCAGCAGCCTAAGGACAGGGGGCAACGAGCAGTACTTC.

This chain uses TRBV20-1 with TRBJ1-2, with D perhaps matching TRBD1 (6 bases). CDR3 length: 11 residues. V was shortened by 8 bases and J by 6 bases, with 13 bases between the two germline ends. Germline loops: CDR1 DFQATT, CDR2 SNEGSKA (reference sequence). CDR3 in DNA: TGCAGTTTCGAGGGGGTGGATGGCTACACCTTC. Translated: CSFEGVDGYTF.

This chain connects TRBV4-2 to TRBJ1-5, with 10 bases lining up with TRBD1. V was clipped by 0 bases and J by 5 bases; unmatched bases: 7. Germline-derived CDR1 and CDR2 are LGHNA and YNFKEQ. The length of the CDR3 is 17 residues. For the CDR3, the DNA is TGTGCCAGCAGCCAAGATTTAGGGACAGGGGCCCATCAGCCCCAGCATTTT. Amino acids: CASSQDLGTGAHQPQHF.

The chain uses TRBV11-3 and TRBJ2-7; TRBD1 matches at 9 bases. This CDR3 spans 15 amino acids. Germline CDR1 is SGHNT and CDR2 is YENEEA. J lost 5 bases, V lost 5 bases, and 10 bases had no gene match. In DNA form, the CDR3 reads TGTGCCAGCAGCCCGAGGACAGGGGACACCAACGAGCAGTACTTC. It encodes CASSPRTGDTNEQYF.

The CDR3 DNA follows: TGTGCCAGTAGCCGCCCTTCACCCCTCCACTTT. Its protein product is CASSRPSPLHF. V is TRBV19 and J is TRBJ1-6; no clear D. Germline V CDR1 and CDR2: LNHDA, SQIVND (reference sequence). The V and J ends lost 6 bases and 9 bases respectively, with 6 bases between them. The CDR3 spans 11 residues. Supplemented by reference TRBV19 and TRBJ1-6, the full variable domain reads DGGITQSPKYLFRKEGQNVTLSCEQNLNHDAMYWYRQDPGQGLRLIYYSQIVNDFQKGDIAEGYSVSREKKESFPLTVTSAQKNPTAFYLCASSRPSPLHFGNGTRLTVT.

The chain has TRBV28 and TRBJ1-4; no reliable D call. CDR3 size: 16 residues. Per germline, CDR1 MDHEN and CDR2 SYDVKM. V was shortened by 7 bases and J by 4 bases, with 19 bases between the two germline ends. Here the CDR3 DNA reads TGTGCCAGCAAGGACCTGGCCCCTGAGGGTAATGAAAAACTGTTTTTT. Encoded protein: CASKDLAPEGNEKLFF.

This sequence joins TRBV4-1 and TRBJ2-7, with 8 bases matching TRBD2. This CDR3 contains 18 residues. Germline CDR1 and CDR2: MGHRA and YSYEKL. Unmatched junction bases numbered 13, after V lost 2 bases and J lost 1 base. CDR3 in DNA: TGCGCCAGCAGCCAACTTCCGGGGGGGAGCGGGTATTCCTACGAGCAGTACTTC. Translation: CASSQLPGGSGYSYEQYF.

The gene calls are TRBV3-1 (or the pseudogene TRBV3-2) and TRBJ2-4, with TRBD1 matching over 8 bases. CDR3 length: 16 residues. V lost 4 bases, J lost 1 base, and 6 bases stayed unmatched. From germline, CDR1 is LGHDT and CDR2 YNNKEL (reference sequence). The CDR3 bases are TGTGCCAGCAGCCCTCCCCGACAGGGGGCCAAAAACATTCAGTACTTC. Translated: CASSPPRQGAKNIQYF.

This chain connects TRBV20-1 to TRBJ1-3; 7 nucleotides match TRBD1. The CDR3 covers 15 residues. Germline V CDR1 and CDR2: DFQATT, SNEGSKA (reference sequence). The J segment lost 0 bases and the V segment lost 3 bases, leaving 5 bases of the junction unmatched. The CDR3 bases are TGCAGTGCTAGTGAACAGGGGTTCTCTGGAAACACCATATATTTT. Translating it yields CSASEQGFSGNTIYF.

The count of this clone is one. This sequence joins TRBV5-1 and TRBJ1-2; weak D call: TRBD1 (5 bases). Per the germline V gene, CDR1 is SGHRS and CDR2 is YFSETQ. CDR3 length equals 14 residues. Trimming pared 2 bases from V and 3 bases from J, leaving 11 bases between. Written as DNA, the CDR3 is TGCGCCAGCAGCTTTCATGTGGGGGACTATGGCTACACCTTC. Translating it yields CASSFHVGDYGYTF.

The gene calls are TRBV11-2 and TRBJ1-1; D might be TRBD1 (5 bases). The CDR3 loop spans 12 amino acids. The germline CDR1 and CDR2 sequences are SGHAT and FQNNGV. Trimming stripped 6 bases from V and 9 bases from J, with 14 bases between. CDR3 sequence reads: CASRRTGTKAFF. CDR3 sequence (DNA): TGTGCCAGCAGACGGACGGGGACTAAAGCTTTCTTT. The full variable domain, rest sourced from reference TRBV11-2 and TRBJ1-1, is EAGVAQSPRYKIIEKRQSVAFWCNPISGHATLYWYQQILGQGPKLLIQFQNNGVVDDSQLPKDRFSAERLKGVDSTLKIQPAKLEDSAVYLCASRRTGTKAFFGQGTRLTVV.

Comment on this clone: Other DNA sequences from this sample encode an identical CDR3 as well. The chain links TRBV7-2 to TRBJ2-3, with a tentative D call TRBD1 (5 bases). V gave up 3 bases and J gave up 1 base, with 8 bases separating them. CDR3 length: 14 residues. Germline assignment: CDR1 SGHTA and CDR2 FQGNSA. The CDR3 protein is CASSFSRGTDTQYF. The CDR3 nucleotides are TGTGCCAGCAGCTTTTCCAGGGGCACAGATACGCAGTATTTT.

V is TRBV4-1 and J is TRBJ2-2; D not resolved. CDR1 is MGHRA and CDR2 is YSYEKL in the germline V gene. The V and J ends lost 8 bases and 6 bases respectively, with 13 bases between them. The CDR3 has 13 residues. The CDR3 here is CASSPFRAGELFF. As DNA, the CDR3 is TGCGCCAGCTCGCCCTTTAGGGCCGGGGAGCTGTTTTTT.

The rearrangement joins TRBV5-8 to TRBJ1-4; possible D gene TRBD1, 6 bases. This CDR3 is built from 14 residues. Trimming stripped 0 bases from V and 3 bases from J, with 6 bases between. The V gene's germline CDR1 is SGHTS and CDR2 YDEGEE. CDR3 sequence reads: CASSLEGANEKLFF. CDR3 in DNA: TGTGCCAGCAGCTTGGAGGGGGCTAATGAAAAACTGTTTTTT.

The rearrangement links TRBV5-4 to TRBJ2-1; 8 nucleotides align to TRBD1. V gave up 3 bases and J gave up 6 bases; unmatched junction bases: 8. Germline V gene data show CDR1 as SGHNT and CDR2 as YYREEE (reference sequence). The CDR3 consists of 15 residues. The CDR3 sequence is CASSSGDRGTNEQFF. CDR3 sequence (DNA): TGTGCCAGCAGCTCCGGCGACAGGGGTACCAATGAGCAGTTCTTC. Full variable domain (outside the CDR3, taken from reference TRBV5-4 and TRBJ2-1): ETGVTQSPTHLIKTRGQQVTLRCSSQSGHNTVSWYQQALGQGPQFIFQYYREEENGRGNFPPRFSGLQFPNYSSELNVNALELDDSALYLCASSSGDRGTNEQFFGPGTRLTVL.

This chain links TRBV30 with TRBJ1-4; unclear D gene. Trimming took 4 bases from V and 0 from J, leaving 9 bases between them. Germline assignment: CDR1 GTSNPN and CDR2 SVGIG (reference sequence). The CDR3 is made up of 14 amino acids. The CDR3 sequence: CAWTRAATNEKLFF. DNA for the CDR3: TGTGCCTGGACTAGGGCTGCAACTAATGAAAAACTGTTTTTT.

The chain recombines TRBV5-6 with TRBJ2-1; 8 nucleotides align to TRBD2. Germline assignment: CDR1 SGHDT and CDR2 YYEEEE. V was pared by 6 bases and J by 0 bases, with 8 bases of the junction left unmatched. The CDR3 is 16 amino acids. The CDR3 nucleotides are TGTGCCAGCACCATAGGCGGGGGGAGCTCCTACAATGAGCAGTTCTTC. This sequence encodes CASTIGGGSSYNEQFF.